This T cell receptor beta chain was identified in a study of blood T cell repertoires in COVID-19. About the research overall: Specimens from acute and convalescent COVID-19 originated in the United States, Italy and Spain.

TCRdb's copy holds only in-frame clones and misses some; the assay was immunoSEQ multiplex PCR. Of around 250,000 clones in the sample, approximately 85% are singletons; the top ten hold around 6%. Germline trimming cut 0 bases from V and 8 bases from J; bases unmatched to any gene: 1. The CDR3 consists of 15 residues. Germline V gives CDR1 SGHNT, CDR2 YENEEA. Material: peripheral blood. The chain recombines TRBV11-3 with TRBJ2-1; 13 bases line up with TRBD2. The clonotype was recovered from a woman of 80 years or more with COVID-19, enrolled during active disease. The CDR3 DNA follows: TGTGCCAGCAGCTTAGAGACTAGCGGGGGGTATGAGCAGTTCTTC. It is translated as CASSLETSGGYEQFF.